The present TCR beta chain was sequenced within a study of T cells in Graves' hyperthyroidism and ophthalmopathy. Study observations and caveats: Most clonotypes expanded in thyroid above 0.001 were likewise present in blood. Ophthalmopathy cases were set apart from stable hyperthyroidism by a 13 V-J model.

Amplified regions were TCR beta CDR3 sequences from RNA transcripts. An initial round of RT-PCR targeting the TCR CDR3 relied on the HTBI primer set. TCRdb used MiXCR to reprocess the multiplex PCR reads, holding one entry per CDR3 protein. The sample lists some 510,000 distinct CDR3 sequences; around 46% were seen once. It was considered stable Graves' hyperthyroidism when ophthalmopathy did not progress within 18 months. A patient was excluded if there was uncontrolled infection, other autoimmune disease, pregnancy or lactation. Details on this clonotype: Its antigen remains unknown.

Germline V gene data show CDR1 as LNHNV and CDR2 as YYDKDF (reference sequence). With 11 bases clipped from V and 10 bases from J, the junction kept 7 bases outside the gene matches. The CDR3 consists of 12 residues. This receptor was obtained from a woman younger than 30 with Graves' hyperthyroidism. This rearrangement joins TRBV15 to TRBJ1-6; TRBD1 matches at 8 bases. The sample consisted of peripheral blood or thyroid tissue (not recorded which). CDR3 coding DNA: TGTGCCCCCGGGACAGGAACCTCACCCCTCCACTTT. Protein: CAPGTGTSPLHF.